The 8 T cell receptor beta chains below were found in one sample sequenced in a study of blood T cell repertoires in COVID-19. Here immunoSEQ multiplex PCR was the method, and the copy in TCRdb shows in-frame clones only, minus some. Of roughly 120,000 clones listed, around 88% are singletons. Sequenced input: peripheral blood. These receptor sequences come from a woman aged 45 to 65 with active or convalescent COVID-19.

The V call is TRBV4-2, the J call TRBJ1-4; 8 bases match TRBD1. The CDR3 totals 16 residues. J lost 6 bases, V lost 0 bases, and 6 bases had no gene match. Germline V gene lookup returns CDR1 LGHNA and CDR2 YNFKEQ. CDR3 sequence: CASSQDVAGGYEKLFF. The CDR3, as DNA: TGTGCCAGCAGCCAAGATGTGGCAGGGGGCTATGAAAAACTGTTTTTT.

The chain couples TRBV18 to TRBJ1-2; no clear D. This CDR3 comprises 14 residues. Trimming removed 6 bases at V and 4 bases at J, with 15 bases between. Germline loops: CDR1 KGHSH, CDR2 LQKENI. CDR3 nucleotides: TGTGCCAGCTCGGAGGTTACCTCCAGCTATGGCTACACCTTC. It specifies CASSEVTSSYGYTF. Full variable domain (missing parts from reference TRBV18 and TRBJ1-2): NAGVMQNPRHLVRRRGQEARLRCSPMKGHSHVYWYRQLPEEGLKFMVYLQKENIIDESGMPKERFSAEFPKEGPSILRIQQVVRGDSAAYFCASSEVTSSYGYTFGSGTRLTVV.

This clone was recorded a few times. CDR3 protein: CASKEQGFREQYF. The CDR3 nucleotides read TGTGCCAGCAAAGAGCAGGGGTTTCGCGAGCAGTACTTC. The V call is TRBV28, the J call TRBJ2-7; D is perhaps TRBD1 (6 bases). CDR1 is MDHEN and CDR2 is SYDVKM in the germline V gene. The ends were cut back, 7 bases at V and 6 bases at J, with 16 bases in the middle. The CDR3 extends over 13 amino acids. Based on the CDR3 plus reference TRBV28 and TRBJ2-7, the full variable domain is DVKVTQSSRYLVKRTGEKVFLECVQDMDHENMFWYRQDPGLGLRLIYFSYDVKMKEKGDIPEGYSVSREKKERFSLILESASTNQTSMYLCASKEQGFREQYFGPGTRLTVT.

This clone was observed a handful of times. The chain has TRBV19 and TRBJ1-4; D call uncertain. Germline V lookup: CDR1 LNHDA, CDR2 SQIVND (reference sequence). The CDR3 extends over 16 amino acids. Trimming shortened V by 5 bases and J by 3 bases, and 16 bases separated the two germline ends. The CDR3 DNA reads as TGTGCCAGTAGTTACCAGAGCGGGCTGGCTAATGAAAAACTGTTTTTT. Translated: CASSYQSGLANEKLFF.

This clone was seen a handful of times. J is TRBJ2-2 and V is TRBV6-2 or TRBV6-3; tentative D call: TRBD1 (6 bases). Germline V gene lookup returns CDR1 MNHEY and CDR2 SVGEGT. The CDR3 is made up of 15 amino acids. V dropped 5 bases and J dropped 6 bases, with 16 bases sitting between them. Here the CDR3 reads CASSPGDAAAGELFF. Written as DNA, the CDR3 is TGTGCCAGCAGTCCAGGGGATGCGGCCGCCGGGGAGCTGTTTTTT.

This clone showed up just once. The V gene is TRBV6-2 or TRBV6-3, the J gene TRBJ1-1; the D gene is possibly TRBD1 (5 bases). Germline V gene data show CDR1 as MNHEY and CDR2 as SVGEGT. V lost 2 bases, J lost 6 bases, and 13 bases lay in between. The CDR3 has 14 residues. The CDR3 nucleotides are TGTGCCAGCAGTTACGCAGGGATGGTGGCTGAAGCTTTCTTT. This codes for CASSYAGMVAEAFF.

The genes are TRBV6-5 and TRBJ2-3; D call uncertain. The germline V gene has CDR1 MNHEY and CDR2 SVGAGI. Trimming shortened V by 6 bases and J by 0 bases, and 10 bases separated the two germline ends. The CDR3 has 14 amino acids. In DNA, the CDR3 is TGTGCCAGCAGGAAAGATACTAGCACAGATACGCAGTATTTT. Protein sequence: CASRKDTSTDTQYF.

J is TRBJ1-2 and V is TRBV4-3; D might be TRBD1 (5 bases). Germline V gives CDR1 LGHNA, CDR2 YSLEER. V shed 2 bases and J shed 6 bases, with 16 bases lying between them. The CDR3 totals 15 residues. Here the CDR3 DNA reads TGCGCCAGCAGCCAATCCAGAGGGCGGGGGGATGGCTACACCTTC. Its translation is CASSQSRGRGDGYTF.